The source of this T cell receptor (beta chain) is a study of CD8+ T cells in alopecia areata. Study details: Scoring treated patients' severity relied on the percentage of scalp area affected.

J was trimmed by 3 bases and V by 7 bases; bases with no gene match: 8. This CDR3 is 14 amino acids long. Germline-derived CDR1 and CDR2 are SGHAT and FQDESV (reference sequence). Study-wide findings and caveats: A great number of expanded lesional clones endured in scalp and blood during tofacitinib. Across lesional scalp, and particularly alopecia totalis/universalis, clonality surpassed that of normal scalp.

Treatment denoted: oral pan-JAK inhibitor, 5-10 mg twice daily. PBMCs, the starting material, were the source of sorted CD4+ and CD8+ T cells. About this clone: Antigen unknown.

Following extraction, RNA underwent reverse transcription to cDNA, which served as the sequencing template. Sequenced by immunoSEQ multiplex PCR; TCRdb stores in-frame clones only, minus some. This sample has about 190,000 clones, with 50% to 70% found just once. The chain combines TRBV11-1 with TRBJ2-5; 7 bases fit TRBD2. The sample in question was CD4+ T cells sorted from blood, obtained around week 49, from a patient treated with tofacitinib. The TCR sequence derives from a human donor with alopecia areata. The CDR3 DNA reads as TGTGCCAGCATGCCTAGCGGCCGTGAAGAGACCCAGTACTTC. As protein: CASMPSGREETQYF.